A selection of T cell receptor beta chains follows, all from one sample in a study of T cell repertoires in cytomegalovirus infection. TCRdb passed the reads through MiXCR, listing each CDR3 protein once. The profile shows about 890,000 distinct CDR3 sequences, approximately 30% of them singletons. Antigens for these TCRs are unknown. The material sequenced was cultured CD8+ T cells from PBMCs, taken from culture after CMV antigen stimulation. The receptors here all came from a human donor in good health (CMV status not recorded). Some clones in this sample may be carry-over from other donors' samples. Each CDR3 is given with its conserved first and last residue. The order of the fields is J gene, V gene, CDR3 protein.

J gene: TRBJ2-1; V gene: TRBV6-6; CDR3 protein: CASSSTSGGSSSNEQFF
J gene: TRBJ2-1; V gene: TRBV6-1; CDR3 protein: CASIGAGGHNEQFF
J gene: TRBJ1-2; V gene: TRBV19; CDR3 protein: CASSMTVTDYGYTF
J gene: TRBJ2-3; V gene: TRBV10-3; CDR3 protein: CAIRLMTGGLVDTQYF
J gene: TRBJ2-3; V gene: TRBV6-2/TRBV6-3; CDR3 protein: CASSRSGGAATDTQYF
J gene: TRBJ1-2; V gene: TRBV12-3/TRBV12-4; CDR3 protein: CASSWAGTANYGYTF
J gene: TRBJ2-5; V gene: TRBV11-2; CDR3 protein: CASSGTMVRAQETQYF
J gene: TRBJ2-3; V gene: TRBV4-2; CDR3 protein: CASSQGLAGSRDTQYF
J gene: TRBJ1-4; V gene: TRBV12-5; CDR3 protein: CASGFPDTIGEKLFF
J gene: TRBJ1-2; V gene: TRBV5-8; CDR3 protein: CASSLSLRGRYGYTF
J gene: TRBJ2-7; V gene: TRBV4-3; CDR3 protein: CASSQGRTSGGRYEQYF
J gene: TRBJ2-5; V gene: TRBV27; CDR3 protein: CASSFNRGAADQYF
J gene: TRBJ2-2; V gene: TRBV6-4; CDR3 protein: CASTEGPGTGGLFF
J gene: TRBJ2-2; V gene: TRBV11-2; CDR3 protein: CASSLPFFTGELFF
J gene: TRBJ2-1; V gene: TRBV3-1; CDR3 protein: CASSQEQGADEQFF
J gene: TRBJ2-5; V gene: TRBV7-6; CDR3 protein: CASSRRQVQETQYF
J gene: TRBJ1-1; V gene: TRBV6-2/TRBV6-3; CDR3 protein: CASSYLMTGWGNTEAFF
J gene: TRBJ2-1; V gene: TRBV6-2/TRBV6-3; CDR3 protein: CATLAYNEQFF
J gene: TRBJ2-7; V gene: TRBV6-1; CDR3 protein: CASFGRGYSYEQYF
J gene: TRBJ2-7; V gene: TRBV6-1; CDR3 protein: CASSGTGFYEQYF
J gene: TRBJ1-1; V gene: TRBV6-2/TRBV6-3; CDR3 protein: CASSSYRGLTEAFF
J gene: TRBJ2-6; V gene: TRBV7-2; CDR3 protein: CASSSGTGTLFGANVLTF
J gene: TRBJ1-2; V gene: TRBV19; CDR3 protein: CATADRNYYGYTF
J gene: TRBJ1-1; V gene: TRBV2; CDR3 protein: CASSGRDANTEAFF
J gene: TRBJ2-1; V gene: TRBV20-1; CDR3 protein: CSAPTSGVMSSYNEQFF
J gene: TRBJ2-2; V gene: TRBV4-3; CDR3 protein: CASSQDWMGGGTGELFF
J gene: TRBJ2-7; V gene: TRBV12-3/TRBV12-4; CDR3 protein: CASSFKIAGQENYEQYF
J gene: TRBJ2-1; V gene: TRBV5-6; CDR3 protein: CASSLGGVGFYNEQFF
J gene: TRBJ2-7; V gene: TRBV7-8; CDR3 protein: CASSLYGGFTYEQYF
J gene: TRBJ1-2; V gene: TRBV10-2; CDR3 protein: CASSEWGRDNYGYTF
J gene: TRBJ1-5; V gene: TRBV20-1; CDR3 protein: CSARGHRQGAFFQPQHF
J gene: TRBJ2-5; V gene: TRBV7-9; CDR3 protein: CAISRQGEIMKTQYF
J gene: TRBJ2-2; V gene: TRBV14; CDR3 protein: CASSQSGLAGVYTGELFF
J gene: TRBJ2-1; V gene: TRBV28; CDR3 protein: CASDRGDNEQFF
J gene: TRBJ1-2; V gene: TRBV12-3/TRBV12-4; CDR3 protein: CASRRRQFRYGYTF
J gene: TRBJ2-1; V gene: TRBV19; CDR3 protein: CASTSTLAGGRGEQFF
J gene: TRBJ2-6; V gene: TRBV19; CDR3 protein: CASSGGPFSGANVLTF
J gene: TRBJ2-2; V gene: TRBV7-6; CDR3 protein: CASSTGLNTGELFF
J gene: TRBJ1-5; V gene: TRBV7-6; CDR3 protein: CASSHPGGGQGCRHF
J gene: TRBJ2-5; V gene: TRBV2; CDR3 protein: CACRTSGGRYQETQYF
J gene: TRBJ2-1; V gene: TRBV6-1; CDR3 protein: CASTQGTGFYNEQFF
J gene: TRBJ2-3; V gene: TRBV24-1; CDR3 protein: CATSDGKGQNTDTQYF
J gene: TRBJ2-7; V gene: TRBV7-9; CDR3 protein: CASSGGTSGLYEQYF
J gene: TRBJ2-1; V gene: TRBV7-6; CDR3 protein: CASSSNGGAGLNEQFF
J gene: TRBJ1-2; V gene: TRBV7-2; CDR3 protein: CASSFRTPNYGYTF
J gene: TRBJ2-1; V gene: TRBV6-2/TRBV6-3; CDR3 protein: CASSYPGYKFF
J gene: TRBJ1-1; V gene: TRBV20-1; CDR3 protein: CSAQNWGMAEAFF
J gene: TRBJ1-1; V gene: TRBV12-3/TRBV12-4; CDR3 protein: CASSLSGGSEAFF